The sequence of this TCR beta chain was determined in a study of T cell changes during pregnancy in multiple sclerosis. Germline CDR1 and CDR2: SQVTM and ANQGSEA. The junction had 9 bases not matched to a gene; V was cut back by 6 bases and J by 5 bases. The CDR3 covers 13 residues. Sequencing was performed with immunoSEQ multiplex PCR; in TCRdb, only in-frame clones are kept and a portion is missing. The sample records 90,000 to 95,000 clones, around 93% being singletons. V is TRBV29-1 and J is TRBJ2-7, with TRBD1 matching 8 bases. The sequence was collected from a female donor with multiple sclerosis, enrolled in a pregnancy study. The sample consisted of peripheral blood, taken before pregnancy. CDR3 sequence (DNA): TGCAGCGTCCAGGGGGACAGGCCCCACGAGCAGTACTTC. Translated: CSVQGDRPHEQYF.